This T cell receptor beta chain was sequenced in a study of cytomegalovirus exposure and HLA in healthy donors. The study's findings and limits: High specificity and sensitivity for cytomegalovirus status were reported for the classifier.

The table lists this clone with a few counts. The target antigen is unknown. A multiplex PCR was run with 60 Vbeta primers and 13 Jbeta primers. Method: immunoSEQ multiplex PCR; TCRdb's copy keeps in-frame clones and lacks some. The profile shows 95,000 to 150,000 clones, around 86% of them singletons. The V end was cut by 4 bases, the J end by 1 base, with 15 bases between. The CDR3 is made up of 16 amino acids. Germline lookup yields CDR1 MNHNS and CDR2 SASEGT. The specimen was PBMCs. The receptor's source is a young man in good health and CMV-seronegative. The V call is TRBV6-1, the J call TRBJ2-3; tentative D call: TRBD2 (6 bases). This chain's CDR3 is CASSVKTRAGTDTQYF. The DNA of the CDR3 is TGTGCCAGCAGTGTTAAGACTAGGGCTGGCACAGATACGCAGTATTTT.